Below, one T cell receptor (beta chain) is given with its context. The antigen is unknown. V was pared by 4 bases and J by 0 bases, with 2 bases of the junction left unmatched. The CDR3 is 15 amino acids. Germline-derived CDR1 and CDR2 are MGHDK and SYGVNS. The method was immunoSEQ multiplex PCR; TCRdb's version includes in-frame clones alone and lacks a portion of them. The table shows 25,000 to 35,000 clones, with around 90% occurring only once. This specimen comes from a study of T cells in localized non-small cell lung cancer. Study results and caveats: Uninvolved neighboring lung showed the greatest T cell clonality, exceeding tumor. A higher density of T cells in blood coincided with extended overall survival.

This specimen was peripheral blood mononuclear cells, taken before any cancer treatment. This receptor was obtained from a woman aged 35 to 75 with stage III lung adenocarcinoma. V and J are TRBV25-1 and TRBJ2-7, with 11 nucleotides matching TRBD1. The CDR3 bases are TGTGCCAGCAGTGGGACAGGGGGCCTCTCCTACGAGCAGTACTTC. This encodes CASSGTGGLSYEQYF.